Listed below are T cell receptor beta chains from one sample, sequenced in a study of spatial heterogeneity in lung cancer. TCRdb independently ran MiXCR on the 5' RACE reads; one entry per CDR3 protein. The repertoire holds 20,000 to 25,000 distinct CDR3 sequences, with approximately 15% as singletons. The sequences come from lung tumor tissue, collected at surgery. Receptors originate from a female donor with early-stage non-small cell lung cancer. Both conserved end residues are part of each CDR3. A D gene is named only where the DNA matches it firmly. Where a row states a size, it is once, few, many or the class of an expanded clone; other rows omit it.

cdr3_nt cdr3_aa clone_size j_call d_call v_call
TGCAGCGTTGATAAGGGAGGGTCCGAGCAGTACTTC CSVDKGGSEQYF few TRBJ2-7 TRBD2 TRBV29-1
TGTGCCAGCAGCTTAGAACACGGGGGGGGGCGCATGAACATTCAGTACTTC CASSLEHGGGRMNIQYF few TRBJ2-4 TRBD2 TRBV7-2
TGTGCCAGCAGTGCCCCCGGGACAGGGAACACCGGGGAGCTGTTTTTT CASSAPGTGNTGELFF many TRBJ2-2 TRBD1 TRBV12-3/TRBV12-4
TGTGCCAGCAGCTTAGCGCCCCCACAGTTAAGCTCCTACGAGCAGTACTTC CASSLAPPQLSSYEQYF many TRBJ2-7 NA TRBV7-8
TGTGCCAGCAGTTATATTAGTCGATCCGCCGGGGCCAACGTCCTGACTTTC CASSYISRSAGANVLTF medium-sized TRBJ2-6 NA TRBV6-5
TGTGCCAGCAGCTTAACGGGACTACGCAATGAGCAGTTCTTC CASSLTGLRNEQFF few TRBJ2-1 TRBD2 TRBV11-2
TGCAGCGTTGTGAGGGGTGGCGGGGAGCTGTTTTTT CSVVRGGGELFF few TRBJ2-2 NA TRBV29-1
TGTGCCAGCAGCCCGTGGGACAGGGCATCCGATACGCAGTATTTT CASSPWDRASDTQYF NA TRBJ2-3 TRBD1 TRBV7-9
TGCAGTGCTAGGGGACAGCCCAACCCCTACGAGCAGTACTTC CSARGQPNPYEQYF NA TRBJ2-7 TRBD1 TRBV20-1
TGCGCCAGCAGCCAAGATTCGGGGGGCGGATTCTACGAGCAGTACTTC CASSQDSGGGFYEQYF NA TRBJ2-7 NA TRBV4-1
TGTGCCAGCAGCCAACCGAACAGGGTCTACGAGCAGTACTTC CASSQPNRVYEQYF many TRBJ2-7 NA TRBV7-6
TGTGCCAGCAGCCAGATTGGCCAGAACTCTGGGGCCAACGTCCTGACTTTC CASSQIGQNSGANVLTF many TRBJ2-6 NA TRBV14
TGTGCCAGCAGCTTCTCGAGTCTTGAAAAACTGTTTTTT CASSFSSLEKLFF many TRBJ1-4 NA TRBV7-2
TGTGCCAGCAGTGACCTGGGCCCTGGGGAGCAGTACTTC CASSDLGPGEQYF once TRBJ2-7 NA TRBV6-1
TGTGCCAGCAGCCAAGTAGAGATTTCCAATGAGCAGTTCTTC CASSQVEISNEQFF many TRBJ2-1 NA TRBV4-2
TGTGCCACCAGTCCCCTTATTCCTATCTACGAGCAGTACTTC CATSPLIPIYEQYF NA TRBJ2-7 NA TRBV24-1
TGCGCCAGCAGCCAAGATGCTAGCGGGGATACAGATACGCAGTATTTT CASSQDASGDTDTQYF many TRBJ2-3 TRBD2 TRBV4-1
TGTGCCAGCAGCCCATTCCCAGCGGGGGCCTCCTACAATGAGCAGTTCTTC CASSPFPAGASYNEQFF NA TRBJ2-1 TRBD2 TRBV11-2
TGCGCCAGCAGCTCAGGGGGCTTAGAGACCCAGTACTTC CASSSGGLETQYF NA TRBJ2-5 TRBD1 TRBV5-1
TGTGCCAGCAGCTTAATAGTTGGGACGGGTGTATCTGGGGCCAACGTCCTGACTTTC CASSLIVGTGVSGANVLTF few TRBJ2-6 NA TRBV7-9
TGTGCCAGCAGCTTAGGACACGGGGGCGCCAAAAACATTCAGTACTTC CASSLGHGGAKNIQYF few TRBJ2-4 NA TRBV4-2
TGTGCCAGTATGCGAACTAGCGGGAACTACAATGAGCAGTTCTTC CASMRTSGNYNEQFF NA TRBJ2-1 TRBD2 TRBV19